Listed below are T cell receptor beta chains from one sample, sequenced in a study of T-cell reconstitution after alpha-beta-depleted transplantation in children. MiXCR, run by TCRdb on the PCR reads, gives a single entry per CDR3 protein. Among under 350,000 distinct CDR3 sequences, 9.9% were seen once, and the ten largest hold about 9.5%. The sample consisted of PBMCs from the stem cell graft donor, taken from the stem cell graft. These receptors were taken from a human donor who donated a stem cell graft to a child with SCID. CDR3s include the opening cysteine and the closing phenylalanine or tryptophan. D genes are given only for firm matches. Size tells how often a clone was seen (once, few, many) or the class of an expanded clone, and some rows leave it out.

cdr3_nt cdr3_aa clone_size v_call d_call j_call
TGTGCCAGCAGGCATAGACTAGCGGGGACCGCGAACACCGGGGAGCTGTTTTTT CASRHRLAGTANTGELFF few TRBV4-2 TRBD2 TRBJ2-2
TGTGCCAGCAGTCCCGGACTAGCGGGGGGGACGGGCATTCAGTACTTC CASSPGLAGGTGIQYF . TRBV12-3/TRBV12-4 TRBD2 TRBJ2-4
TGTGCCACCAGTGATGGACAGTACAATGAGCAGTTCTTC CATSDGQYNEQFF many TRBV24-1 . TRBJ2-1
TGTGCCAGCTCACCGGGACTACAAGTCACTGAGCAGTTCTTC CASSPGLQVTEQFF few TRBV18 TRBD2 TRBJ2-1
TGCAGCGTTGAAATATCCTACGAGCAGTACTTC CSVEISYEQYF . TRBV29-1 . TRBJ2-7
TGTGCCAGCGCAGGGTTCGGGAATGAGCAGTTCTTC CASAGFGNEQFF . TRBV12-3/TRBV12-4 . TRBJ2-1
TGTGCCAGCAGCTTTTGCTCAGGGCCTAATCAGCCCCAGCATTTT CASSFCSGPNQPQHF . TRBV7-9 . TRBJ1-5
TGTGCCAGCAGCTTGGGGGACAAAGCCCTGGGTTATTTT CASSLGDKALGYF few TRBV7-9 . TRBJ1-3
TGTGCCAGCAGCCAAGATTTTGAGCGGGGGGCTCGCGAGCAGTACTTC CASSQDFERGAREQYF many TRBV3-1 TRBD2 TRBJ2-7
TGTGCCAGCAGCTTAGTAGGAGGGGACACTGAAGCTTTCTTT CASSLVGGDTEAFF many TRBV5-1 . TRBJ1-1
TGTGCCAGCAGTTACTCCCCGGGGAACACTGAAGCTTTCTTT CASSYSPGNTEAFF . TRBV6-5 . TRBJ1-1
TGCGCCAGCAGCCATCCGGAGAACCTCGAAGAACCCGGCTCTGGAAACACCATATATTTT CASSHPENLEEPGSGNTIYF . TRBV4-1 . TRBJ1-3
TGTGCCAGCAGCTTAGGTCCTAGGGCGTTGAACACTGAAGCTTTCTTT CASSLGPRALNTEAFF . TRBV7-6 . TRBJ1-1
TGTGCCAGCAGTTACCCGGACGGTGAAGCTTTCTTT CASSYPDGEAFF . TRBV6-5 . TRBJ1-1
TGTGCCAGCAGCTTACTCGGTCTTCAGGTCGAAGAACAACTGTTTTTT CASSLLGLQVEEQLFF . TRBV7-9 . TRBJ1-4
TGTGCCAGTAGCGGTTGGGACGGCTCCTACGAGCAGTACTTC CASSGWDGSYEQYF . TRBV14 . TRBJ2-7
TGTGCCAGCAGTTTCGGGGGCCGTGAGGAGACCCAGTACTTC CASSFGGREETQYF many TRBV12-3/TRBV12-4 . TRBJ2-5
TGTGCCAGCACCCCAGACTGGAGATGGCAAGAGACCCAGTACTTC CASTPDWRWQETQYF few TRBV12-3/TRBV12-4 . TRBJ2-5
TGTGCCAGCATCCTCACCGGGACAGGCCTTAATTCACCCCTCCACTTT CASILTGTGLNSPLHF few TRBV6-1 TRBD1 TRBJ1-6
TGTGCCAGCAGCCGACAGGGGGGCACTGAAGCTTTCTTT CASSRQGGTEAFF many TRBV7-3 TRBD1 TRBJ1-1
TGTGCCAGCAGCCTCGGAGCAGGGGATAAAGCTTTCTTT CASSLGAGDKAFF . TRBV7-3 . TRBJ1-1
TGCAGTGAGAGGGGTCAGGGGATCTCCTACGAGCAGTACTTC CSERGQGISYEQYF many TRBV20-1 . TRBJ2-7
TGTGCCAGCAGTCCTCTGGCGGGGGCCCAAGAGACCCAGTACTTC CASSPLAGAQETQYF few TRBV12-3/TRBV12-4 . TRBJ2-5
TGTGCCAGCAGTCCCGGGACTAGCGGGAACACAGATACGCAGTATTTT CASSPGTSGNTDTQYF . TRBV12-3/TRBV12-4 TRBD2 TRBJ2-3
TGCAGCGCGAGCGCCGGGACAGGGTACGATGGCTACACCTTC CSASAGTGYDGYTF . TRBV29-1 TRBD1 TRBJ1-2
TGTGCCAGCAGTTGGACAGGGGGCAGGGGGGAGACCCAGTACTTC CASSWTGGRGETQYF . TRBV2 TRBD1 TRBJ2-5
TGCGCCAGCAGCCTACCGATGGGAACCGGGGAGCTGTTTTTT CASSLPMGTGELFF few TRBV4-1 . TRBJ2-2
TGTGCCAGCAGGGTCAAGTTTCTTTGGGGCTACACCTTC CASRVKFLWGYTF . TRBV2 . TRBJ1-2
TGTGCCAGCAGTGAAGAGGAGACAGGGGATATATATTACGAGCAGTACTTC CASSEEETGDIYYEQYF . TRBV2 TRBD1 TRBJ2-7
TGTGCCAGCAGTGAACCCGGGCGTGGGGAGCTGTTTTTT CASSEPGRGELFF few TRBV25-1 . TRBJ2-2
TGTGCCAGCAGTTTCTTGGGAACGCAGTATTTT CASSFLGTQYF many TRBV12-3/TRBV12-4 . TRBJ2-3
TGCGCCAGCAGCTTGGATCCAGGTGGAGCCTACGAGCAGTACTTC CASSLDPGGAYEQYF few TRBV5-1 . TRBJ2-7
TGCGCCAGCAGCTTCTCGGACGGCGGGGAGCTGTTTTTT CASSFSDGGELFF . TRBV5-1 . TRBJ2-2
TGTGCCAGCAGTCACGGACAGGGGATTAACTACGAGCAGTACTTC CASSHGQGINYEQYF many TRBV28 TRBD1 TRBJ2-7
TGCAGTGCTAGAGATTTTGAGGGGAACTACAATGAGCAGTTCTTC CSARDFEGNYNEQFF . TRBV20-1 . TRBJ2-1
TGTGCCAGCAGTCACCGGGGGACAACGTCAGGCTACACCTTC CASSHRGTTSGYTF few TRBV12-3/TRBV12-4 . TRBJ1-2
TGCAGTGCTAGGACTAGCGGGGGGGCAGATACGCAGTATTTT CSARTSGGADTQYF few TRBV20-1 TRBD2 TRBJ2-3
TGTGCCAGCAGCCCACGACTAGCGGGGGGCCTCCAAGAGACCCAGTACTTC CASSPRLAGGLQETQYF . TRBV7-9 TRBD2 TRBJ2-5
TGCGCCAGCAGCGGGTGGCCCTTGGGCACCGGGGAGCTGTTTTTT CASSGWPLGTGELFF . TRBV5-1 . TRBJ2-2
TGTGCCAGCATGGCAGGGGGGTTTTTTGAGCAGTACTTC CASMAGGFFEQYF . TRBV6-1 . TRBJ2-7